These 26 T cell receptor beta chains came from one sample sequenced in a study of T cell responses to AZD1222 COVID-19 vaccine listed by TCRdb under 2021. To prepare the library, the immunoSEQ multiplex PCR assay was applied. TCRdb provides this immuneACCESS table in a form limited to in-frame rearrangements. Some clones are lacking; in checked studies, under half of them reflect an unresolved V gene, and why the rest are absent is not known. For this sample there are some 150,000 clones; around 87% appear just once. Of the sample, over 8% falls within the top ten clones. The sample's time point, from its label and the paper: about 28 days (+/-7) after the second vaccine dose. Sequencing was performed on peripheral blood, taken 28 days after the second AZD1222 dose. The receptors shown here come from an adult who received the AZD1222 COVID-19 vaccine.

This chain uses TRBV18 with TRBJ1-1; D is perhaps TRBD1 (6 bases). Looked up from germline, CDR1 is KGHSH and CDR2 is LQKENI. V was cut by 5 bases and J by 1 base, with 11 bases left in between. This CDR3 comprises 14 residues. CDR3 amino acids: CASSWGLSNTEAFF. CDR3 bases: TGTGCCAGCTCATGGGGGCTCTCGAACACTGAAGCTTTCTTT.

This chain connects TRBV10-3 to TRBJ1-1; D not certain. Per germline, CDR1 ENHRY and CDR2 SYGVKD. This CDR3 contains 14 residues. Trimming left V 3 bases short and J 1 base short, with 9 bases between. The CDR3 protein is CAISDPGPNTEAFF. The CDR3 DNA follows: TGTGCCATCAGTGATCCGGGTCCGAACACTGAAGCTTTCTTT.

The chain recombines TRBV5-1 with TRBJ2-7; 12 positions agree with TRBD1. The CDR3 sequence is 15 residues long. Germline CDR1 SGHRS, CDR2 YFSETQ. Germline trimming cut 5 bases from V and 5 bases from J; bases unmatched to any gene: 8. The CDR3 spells CASRPSGTGGNEQYF. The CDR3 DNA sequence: TGCGCCAGCAGACCTTCCGGGACAGGGGGCAACGAGCAGTACTTC.

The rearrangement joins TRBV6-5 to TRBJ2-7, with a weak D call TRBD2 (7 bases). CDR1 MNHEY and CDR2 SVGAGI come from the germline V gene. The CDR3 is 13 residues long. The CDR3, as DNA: TGTGTCACGGGGGGCGACCAAGAATACGAGCAGTACTTC. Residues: CVTGGDQEYEQYF.

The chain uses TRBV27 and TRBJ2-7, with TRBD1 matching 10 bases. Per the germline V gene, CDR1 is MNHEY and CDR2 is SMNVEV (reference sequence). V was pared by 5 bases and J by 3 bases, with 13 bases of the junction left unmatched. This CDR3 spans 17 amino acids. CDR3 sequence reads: CASSPRQGALQSYEQYF. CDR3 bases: TGTGCCAGCAGTCCCCGACAGGGGGCACTACAAAGCTACGAGCAGTACTTC.

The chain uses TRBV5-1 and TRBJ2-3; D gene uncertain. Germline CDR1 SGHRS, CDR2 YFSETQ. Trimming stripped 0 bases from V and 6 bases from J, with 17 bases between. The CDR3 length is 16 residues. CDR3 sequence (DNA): TGCGCCAGCAGCTTGGAGTCGGAACCCCCCAAGGATACGCAGTATTTT. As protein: CASSLESEPPKDTQYF.

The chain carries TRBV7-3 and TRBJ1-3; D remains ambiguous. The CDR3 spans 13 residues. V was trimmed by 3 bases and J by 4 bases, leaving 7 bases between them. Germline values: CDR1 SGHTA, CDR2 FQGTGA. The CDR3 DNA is TGTGCCAGCAGCTTCGTCCACGGAAACACCATATATTTT. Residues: CASSFVHGNTIYF.

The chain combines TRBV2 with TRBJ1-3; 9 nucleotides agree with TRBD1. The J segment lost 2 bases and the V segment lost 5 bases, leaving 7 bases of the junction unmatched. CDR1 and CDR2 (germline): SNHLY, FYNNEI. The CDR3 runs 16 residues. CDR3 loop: CASSHRTGETGNTIYF. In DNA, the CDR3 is TGTGCCAGCAGTCATCGGACAGGGGAGACTGGAAACACCATATATTTT. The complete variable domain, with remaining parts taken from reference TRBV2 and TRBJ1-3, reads EPEVTQTPSHQVTQMGQEVILRCVPISNHLYFYWYRQILGQKVEFLVSFYNNEISEKSEIFDDQFSVERPDGSNFTLKIRSTKLEDSAMYFCASSHRTGETGNTIYFGEGSWLTVV.

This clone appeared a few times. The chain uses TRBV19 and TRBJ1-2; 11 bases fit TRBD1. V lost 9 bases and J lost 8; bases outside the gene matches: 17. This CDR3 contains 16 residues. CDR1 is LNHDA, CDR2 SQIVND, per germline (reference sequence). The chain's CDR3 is CASQTIRTGGREGYTF. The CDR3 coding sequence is TGTGCCAGCCAAACCATCCGGACAGGGGGCCGTGAGGGCTACACCTTC.

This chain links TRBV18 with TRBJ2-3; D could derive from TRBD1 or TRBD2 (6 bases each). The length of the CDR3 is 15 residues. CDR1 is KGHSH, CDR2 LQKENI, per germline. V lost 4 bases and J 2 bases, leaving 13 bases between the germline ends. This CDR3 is CASSRQAGNTDTQYF. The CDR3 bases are TGTGCCAGCTCACGACAGGCGGGAAACACAGATACGCAGTATTTT.

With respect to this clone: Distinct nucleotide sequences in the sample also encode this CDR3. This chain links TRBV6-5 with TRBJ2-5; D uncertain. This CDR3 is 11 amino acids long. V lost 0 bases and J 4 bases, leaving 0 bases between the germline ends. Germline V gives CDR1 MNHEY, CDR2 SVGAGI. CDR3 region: CASSYSETQYF. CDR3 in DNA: TGTGCCAGCAGTTACTCAGAGACCCAGTACTTC.

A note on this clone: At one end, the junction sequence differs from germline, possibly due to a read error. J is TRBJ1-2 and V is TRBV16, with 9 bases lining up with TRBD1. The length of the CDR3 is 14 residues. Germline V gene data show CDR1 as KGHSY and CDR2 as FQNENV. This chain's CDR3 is CASSQDRGTPPSAF. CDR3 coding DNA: TGTGCCAGCAGCCAAGACAGGGGGACTCCCCCCTCGGCCTTC.

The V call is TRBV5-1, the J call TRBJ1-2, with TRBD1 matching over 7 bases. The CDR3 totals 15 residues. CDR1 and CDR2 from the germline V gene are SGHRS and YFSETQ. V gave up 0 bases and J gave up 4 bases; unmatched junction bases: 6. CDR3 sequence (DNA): TGCGCCAGCAGCTTGGGTGGGACAGCGACCTATGGCTACACCTTC. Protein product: CASSLGGTATYGYTF. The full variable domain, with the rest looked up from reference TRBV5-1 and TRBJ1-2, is KAGVTQTPRYLIKTRGQQVTLSCSPISGHRSVSWYQQTPGQGLQFLFEYFSETQRNKGNFPGRFSGRQFSNSRSEMNVSTLELGDSALYLCASSLGGTATYGYTFGSGTRLTVV.

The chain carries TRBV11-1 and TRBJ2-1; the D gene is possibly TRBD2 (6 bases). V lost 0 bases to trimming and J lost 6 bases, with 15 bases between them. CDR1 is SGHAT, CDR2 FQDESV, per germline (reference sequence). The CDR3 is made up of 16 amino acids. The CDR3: CASSLARGPGPNEQFF. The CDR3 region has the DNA TGTGCCAGCAGCTTAGCGCGGGGTCCCGGTCCCAATGAGCAGTTCTTC.

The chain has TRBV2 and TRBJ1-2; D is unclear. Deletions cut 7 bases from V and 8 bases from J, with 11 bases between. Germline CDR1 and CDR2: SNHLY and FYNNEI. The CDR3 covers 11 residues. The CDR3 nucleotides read TGTGCCAGCACCATACAGATCGGCTACACCTTC. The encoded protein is CASTIQIGYTF.

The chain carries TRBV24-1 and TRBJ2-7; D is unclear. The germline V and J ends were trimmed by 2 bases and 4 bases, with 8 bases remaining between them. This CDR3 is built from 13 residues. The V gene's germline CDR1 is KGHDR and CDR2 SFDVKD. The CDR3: CATSDSGKYEQYF. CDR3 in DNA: TGTGCCACCAGTGATTCTGGGAAATACGAGCAGTACTTC.

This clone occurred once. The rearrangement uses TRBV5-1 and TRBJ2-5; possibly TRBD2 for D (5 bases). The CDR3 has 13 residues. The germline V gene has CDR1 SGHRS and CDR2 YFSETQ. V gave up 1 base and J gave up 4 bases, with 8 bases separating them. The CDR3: CASSLPGRETQYF. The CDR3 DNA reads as TGCGCCAGCAGCTTGCCGGGGAGAGAGACCCAGTACTTC.

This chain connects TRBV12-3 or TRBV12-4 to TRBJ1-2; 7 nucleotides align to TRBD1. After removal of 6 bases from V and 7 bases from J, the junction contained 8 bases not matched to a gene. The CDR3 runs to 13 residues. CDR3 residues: CASRRGRLGGYTF. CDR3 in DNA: TGTGCCAGCAGGAGGGGGCGGCTGGGTGGCTACACCTTC.

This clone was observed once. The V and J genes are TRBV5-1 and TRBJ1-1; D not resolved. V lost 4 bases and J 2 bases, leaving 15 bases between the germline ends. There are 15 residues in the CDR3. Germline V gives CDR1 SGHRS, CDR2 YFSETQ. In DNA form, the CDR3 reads TGCGCCAGCAGCACCGACCTCCCCTCAAACACTGAAGCTTTCTTT. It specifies CASSTDLPSNTEAFF. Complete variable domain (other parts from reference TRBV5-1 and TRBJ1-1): KAGVTQTPRYLIKTRGQQVTLSCSPISGHRSVSWYQQTPGQGLQFLFEYFSETQRNKGNFPGRFSGRQFSNSRSEMNVSTLELGDSALYLCASSTDLPSNTEAFFGQGTRLTVV.

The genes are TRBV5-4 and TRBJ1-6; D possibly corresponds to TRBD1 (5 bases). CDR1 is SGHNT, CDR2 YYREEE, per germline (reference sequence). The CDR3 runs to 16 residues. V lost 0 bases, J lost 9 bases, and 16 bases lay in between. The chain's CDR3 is CASSLDPRVGGSPLHF. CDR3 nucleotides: TGTGCCAGCAGCTTGGATCCCCGCGTGGGGGGTTCACCCCTCCACTTT.

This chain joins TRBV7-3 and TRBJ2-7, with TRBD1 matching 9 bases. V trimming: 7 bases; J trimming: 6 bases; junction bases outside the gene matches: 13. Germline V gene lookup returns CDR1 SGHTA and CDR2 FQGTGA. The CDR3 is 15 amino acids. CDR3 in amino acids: CASILGGQGIGEQYF. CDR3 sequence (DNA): TGTGCCAGCATACTAGGGGGACAGGGAATAGGCGAGCAGTACTTC.

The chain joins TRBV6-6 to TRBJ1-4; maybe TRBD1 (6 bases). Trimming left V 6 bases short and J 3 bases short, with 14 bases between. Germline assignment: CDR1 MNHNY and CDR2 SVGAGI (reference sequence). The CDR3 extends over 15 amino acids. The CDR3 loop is CASRPPGQSNEKLFF. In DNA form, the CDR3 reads TGTGCCAGCAGGCCTCCAGGACAGTCTAATGAAAAACTGTTTTTT.

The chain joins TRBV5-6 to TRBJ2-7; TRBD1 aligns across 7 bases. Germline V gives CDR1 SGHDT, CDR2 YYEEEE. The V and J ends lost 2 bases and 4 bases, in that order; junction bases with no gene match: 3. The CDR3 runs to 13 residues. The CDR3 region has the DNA TGTGCCAGCAGCTTCAGGGACAGATACGAGCAGTACTTC. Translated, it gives CASSFRDRYEQYF.

This CDR3 reads CSVEGGTDTEAFF. The DNA of the CDR3 is TGCAGCGTTGAGGGGGGGACCGACACTGAAGCTTTCTTT. The rearrangement joins TRBV29-1 to TRBJ1-1; a possible D gene is TRBD1 (5 bases). The CDR3 is 13 residues long. The V end lost 3 bases, the J end lost 3 bases, and 11 bases lay between the germline ends. Germline V lookup: CDR1 SQVTM, CDR2 ANQGSEA.

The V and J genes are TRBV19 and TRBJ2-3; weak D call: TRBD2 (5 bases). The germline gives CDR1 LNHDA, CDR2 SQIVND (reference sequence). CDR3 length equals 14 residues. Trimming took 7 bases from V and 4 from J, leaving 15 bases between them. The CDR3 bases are TGTGCCAGTACGTCGACAATCGGGGCAGATACGCAGTATTTT. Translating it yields CASTSTIGADTQYF.

DNA for the CDR3: TGTGCCAGCAGTTCCCCATCAGTGCAGTCCTACTACAAAAATGAGCAGTTCTTC. Its protein is CASSSPSVQSYYKNEQFF. The V and J genes are TRBV2 and TRBJ2-1; the D is unclear. Germline-derived CDR1 and CDR2 are SNHLY and FYNNEI. Trimming removed 5 bases at V and 7 bases at J, with 27 bases between. The CDR3 sequence is 18 residues long.